Sequencing of this TCR beta chain was carried out in a study of T cells after yellow fever vaccination. Study-wide context: Where fractions had low cell numbers, libraries were prepared from them with the SMART-Seq v4 Ultra Low Input RNA kit.

The CDR3 runs to 16 residues. Germline-derived CDR1 and CDR2 are DFQATT and SNEGSKA (reference sequence). V lost 0 bases, J lost 4 bases, and 7 bases stayed unmatched. By 5'RACE template switching, TCR cDNA was produced, with a universal primer site and UMIs added in the process. TCRdb recomputed calls from the 5' RACE reads with MiXCR, one row per CDR3 protein. This sample has under 550,000 distinct CDR3 sequences; 21% occur once, and the top ten carry roughly 16%. Overall study results and limits: Reappearance after the booster was seen for most primary-vaccination clones, at 95% to 97% CD4 and 75% to 90% CD8. The bulk population could contribute abundant contaminating clonotypes to FACS-sorted repertoires.

This clonotype was seen more than once but under ten times. Its antigen is unidentified. The sequenced sample was PBMCs, obtained more than 20 days after the first yellow fever vaccination. This TCR came from a young man who received the YFV17D yellow fever vaccine. V is TRBV20-1 and J is TRBJ2-2, with TRBD2 matching over 8 bases. This CDR3 reads CSARETGGRGTGELFF. CDR3 bases: TGCAGTGCTAGAGAGACGGGGGGGCGGGGCACCGGGGAGCTGTTTTTT.